These 31 T cell receptor beta chains originate from one sample sequenced in a study of cytomegalovirus exposure and HLA in healthy donors. PCR used 60 Vbeta primers and 13 Jbeta primers. The table came from immunoSEQ multiplex PCR; TCRdb's copy has only in-frame clones and leaves some out. The table lists about 150,000 clones, 79% of them singletons. Sequenced: PBMCs. These receptors all come from a young man in good health and CMV-seropositive.

Written as DNA, the CDR3 is TGCGCCAGCAGCGTGTCAAACGCAGACACTGAAGCTTTCTTT. Its protein is CASSVSNADTEAFF. This chain connects TRBV5-1 to TRBJ1-1; unclear D gene. Germline assignment: CDR1 SGHRS and CDR2 YFSETQ. The CDR3 has 14 residues. Trimming removed 4 bases at V and 3 bases at J, with 13 bases between.

The CDR3 sequence is CASSMREDYGYTF. The CDR3 DNA reads as TGTGCCAGTAGTATGAGGGAGGACTATGGCTACACCTTC. J is TRBJ1-2 and V is TRBV19, with no clear D. The CDR3 consists of 13 residues. Germline V gives CDR1 LNHDA, CDR2 SQIVND (reference sequence). V lost 3 bases and J lost 3, with 8 bases in between. Drawing the rest from reference TRBV19 and TRBJ1-2, the complete variable domain is DGGITQSPKYLFRKEGQNVTLSCEQNLNHDAMYWYRQDPGQGLRLIYYSQIVNDFQKGDIAEGYSVSREKKESFPLTVTSAQKNPTAFYLCASSMREDYGYTFGSGTRLTVV.

Written as DNA, the CDR3 is TGTGCCATCGGGACTAGCGGGGGGCGTGCCACCGGGGAGCTGTTTTTT. Amino acid sequence: CAIGTSGGRATGELFF. The chain links TRBV2 to TRBJ2-2; 15 bases map to TRBD2. J gave up 4 bases and V 10 bases, and 7 bases lay outside the gene matches. CDR3 length: 16 residues. Germline-derived CDR1 and CDR2 are SNHLY and FYNNEI. Combining the CDR3 with reference TRBV2 and TRBJ2-2 gives the whole variable domain EPEVTQTPSHQVTQMGQEVILRCVPISNHLYFYWYRQILGQKVEFLVSFYNNEISEKSEIFDDQFSVERPDGSNFTLKIRSTKLEDSAMYFCAIGTSGGRATGELFFGEGSRLTVL.

This sequence joins TRBV28 and TRBJ1-1; possible D gene TRBD1, 5 bases. CDR3 length: 14 residues. V was shortened by 0 bases and J by 4 bases, with 9 bases between the two germline ends. Germline-derived CDR1 and CDR2 are MDHEN and SYDVKM. The CDR3, as DNA: TGTGCCAGCAGTTTATGGGGGGGTTCCACTGAAGCTTTCTTT. This encodes CASSLWGGSTEAFF.

The CDR3 region has the DNA TGTGCCAGCAGCATTGCCCGGACTAGCCTCACAGATACGCAGTATTTT. Translated, it gives CASSIARTSLTDTQYF. The genes are TRBV5-6 and TRBJ2-3; 8 bases align to TRBD2. J gave up 2 bases and V 4 bases, and 9 bases lay outside the gene matches. This CDR3 has 16 amino acids. Germline V gives CDR1 SGHDT, CDR2 YYEEEE.

The sample holds one count of this clone. The V and J genes are TRBV4-3 and TRBJ1-1; 8 nucleotides align to TRBD1. The CDR3 runs 15 residues. CDR1 is LGHNA and CDR2 is YSLEER in the germline V gene. J gave up 1 base and V 2 bases, and 3 bases lay outside the gene matches. The chain's CDR3 is CASSQLGQGNTEAFF. DNA for the CDR3: TGCGCCAGCAGCCAACTCGGACAGGGGAACACTGAAGCTTTCTTT.

The rearrangement links TRBV18 to TRBJ2-1; D gene ambiguous. Trimming removed 1 base from V and 4 bases from J, with 5 bases in between. This CDR3 has 13 residues. Germline lookup yields CDR1 KGHSH and CDR2 LQKENI. The CDR3 loop reads CASSPRAYNEQFF. The CDR3 nucleotides read TGTGCCAGCTCACCACGGGCTTACAATGAGCAGTTCTTC.

The genes are TRBV30 and TRBJ2-2; TRBD2 is a possible D gene (6 bases). CDR1 GTSNPN and CDR2 SVGIG come from the germline V gene (reference sequence). V was clipped by 0 bases and J by 7 bases, with 9 bases between them. The CDR3 is made up of 13 amino acids. CDR3 amino acids: CAWSVHGSGELFF. The CDR3 DNA reads TGTGCCTGGAGTGTACACGGGAGCGGGGAGCTGTTTTTT.

This clone was recorded only once. The J gene is TRBJ2-1, the V gene TRBV27; D may be TRBD2 (6 bases). The V gene's germline CDR1 is MNHEY and CDR2 SMNVEV (reference sequence). The CDR3 covers 17 residues. Trimming pared 0 bases from V and 5 bases from J, leaving 17 bases between. CDR3 nucleotides: TGTGCCAGCAGTTTATCGATGAGGCAGGGCGGGGACAATGAGCAGTTCTTC. Protein sequence: CASSLSMRQGGDNEQFF.

This chain joins TRBV10-3 and TRBJ1-5, with TRBD1 matching over 8 bases. The CDR3 totals 14 residues. The V and J ends lost 5 bases and 5 bases, in that order; junction bases with no gene match: 5. Germline V CDR1 and CDR2: ENHRY, SYGVKD. The CDR3 protein is CAISLTGGDQPQHF. The CDR3, as DNA: TGTGCCATCAGTCTTACAGGGGGGGATCAGCCCCAGCATTTT.

This clone has a single count. The rearrangement uses TRBV4-1 and TRBJ2-5; TRBD1 aligns across 9 bases. V dropped 3 bases and J dropped 5; count of bases not matched to a gene: 7. This CDR3 has 15 amino acids. CDR1 and CDR2 from the germline V gene are MGHRA and YSYEKL. The CDR3 DNA follows: TGCGCCAGCAGCCAGGGACAGGGCACCTTTGAGACCCAGTACTTC. Its translation is CASSQGQGTFETQYF.

In DNA form, the CDR3 reads TGTGCCAGCAGCCAAGAAAAGGAGACCACTAGCACAGATACGCAGTATTTT. It encodes CASSQEKETTSTDTQYF. The chain carries TRBV4-2 and TRBJ2-3; D is undetermined. V lost 0 bases, J lost 0 bases, and 13 bases lay in between. The V gene's germline CDR1 is LGHNA and CDR2 YNFKEQ. The CDR3 is 17 residues long.

V and J are TRBV2 and TRBJ2-3; maybe TRBD2 (6 bases). This CDR3 is built from 15 residues. The V end lost 6 bases, the J end lost 0 bases, and 13 bases lay between the germline ends. Germline V gene lookup returns CDR1 SNHLY and CDR2 FYNNEI. CDR3 amino acids: CASSPGLPSTDTQYF. The CDR3 DNA reads TGTGCCAGCAGCCCGGGACTGCCCAGCACAGATACGCAGTATTTT.

This sequence joins TRBV9 and TRBJ2-1; 9 nucleotides agree with TRBD2. The ends lost 4 bases at V and 5 bases at J; junction bases unmatched: 10. Germline loops: CDR1 SGDLS, CDR2 YYNGEE. The CDR3 has 16 amino acids. CDR3 protein: CASSLNPSGTNNEQFF. The CDR3 bases are TGTGCCAGCAGCTTAAACCCTAGCGGGACTAACAATGAGCAGTTCTTC.

The gene calls are TRBV7-8 and TRBJ1-1, with 7 bases that match TRBD1. The CDR3 runs to 15 residues. The V and J ends lost 1 base and 5 bases, in that order; junction bases with no gene match: 7. Germline loops: CDR1 SGHVS, CDR2 FQNEAQ. The DNA for the CDR3 is TGTGCCAGCAGCTTAGATAGCAGGGGGAGTACTGAAGCTTTCTTT. Protein: CASSLDSRGSTEAFF.

The chain recombines TRBV28 with TRBJ1-1, with 8 bases fitting TRBD1. V was pared by 5 bases and J by 1 base, with 6 bases of the junction left unmatched. CDR1 and CDR2 from the germline V gene are MDHEN and SYDVKM. This CDR3 is 15 amino acids long. CDR3 in DNA: TGTGCCAGCAGTACCTACAGGGGGAGGAACACTGAAGCTTTCTTT. Protein product: CASSTYRGRNTEAFF.

The chain is built from TRBV19 and TRBJ2-5; 7 bases are a match to TRBD1. Germline trimming cut 5 bases from V and 7 bases from J; bases unmatched to any gene: 13. Germline V gives CDR1 LNHDA, CDR2 SQIVND (reference sequence). CDR3 size: 15 residues. The CDR3 is CASSLRDSPWGTQYF. In nucleotides, the CDR3 is TGTGCCAGTAGTCTCAGGGACAGTCCATGGGGGACCCAGTACTTC.

The rearrangement uses TRBV4-1 and TRBJ2-7, with D perhaps matching TRBD1 (7 bases). The ends were cut back, 0 bases at V and 3 bases at J, with 21 bases in the middle. CDR1 and CDR2 (germline): MGHRA, YSYEKL. The CDR3 contains 18 residues. The CDR3 DNA is TGCGCCAGCAGCCAAGATCCCTACTCATGGGGGGACAGCTACGAGCAGTACTTC. It codes for CASSQDPYSWGDSYEQYF.

This clone was counted once. V gene TRBV11-3 combines with J gene TRBJ2-2; D uncertain. V shed 3 bases and J shed 6 bases, with 8 bases lying between them. From germline, CDR1 is SGHNT and CDR2 YENEEA. This CDR3 is built from 13 residues. CDR3 sequence: CASSLSNAGELFF. Written as DNA, the CDR3 is TGTGCCAGCAGCTTGTCAAATGCCGGGGAGCTGTTTTTT.

This CDR3 reads CASSRPGQGETQYF. In DNA, the CDR3 is TGTGCCAGCAGTCGGCCGGGACAGGGGGAGACCCAGTACTTC. This rearrangement joins TRBV6-5 to TRBJ2-5; 10 positions match TRBD1. Germline loops: CDR1 MNHEY, CDR2 SVGAGI. Trimming removed 5 bases from V and 5 bases from J; junction bases left unmatched: 5. CDR3 length: 14 amino acids.

A remark on this clone: Other DNA sequences of this sample code for an identical CDR3. This sequence joins TRBV11-3 and TRBJ2-5; TRBD2 aligns across 10 bases. J gave up 3 bases and V 5 bases, and 6 bases lay outside the gene matches. Germline CDR1 SGHNT, CDR2 YENEEA. The CDR3 spans 15 residues. CDR3 in amino acids: CASSRRGTSEETQYF. DNA of the CDR3: TGTGCCAGCAGCCGTAGAGGGACTAGCGAAGAGACCCAGTACTTC. Based on the CDR3 plus reference TRBV11-3 and TRBJ2-5, the full variable domain is EAGVVQSPRYKIIEKKQPVAFWCNPISGHNTLYWYLQNLGQGPELLIRYENEEAVDDSQLPKDRFSAERLKGVDSTLKIQPAELGDSAVYLCASSRRGTSEETQYFGPGTRLLVL.

The J gene is TRBJ2-1, the V gene TRBV6-5, with a possible D match to TRBD1 (6 bases). Germline V CDR1 and CDR2: MNHEY, SVGAGI. The length of the CDR3 is 15 residues. Trimming removed 6 bases from V and 3 bases from J, with 15 bases in between. DNA for the CDR3: TGTGCCAGCAGCCGGGACACAACCTTCTACAATGAGCAGTTCTTC. Translating it yields CASSRDTTFYNEQFF.

The chain joins TRBV12-5 to TRBJ2-1, with TRBD1 identical over 8 bases. J lost 2 bases, V lost 0 bases, and 3 bases had no gene match. Germline V gene sequence: CDR1 LGHNT, CDR2 FRNRAP. This CDR3 is built from 16 residues. Here the CDR3 DNA reads TGTGCTAGTGGTTTGGTCCGACAGGGGCCCTACAATGAGCAGTTCTTC. Translating it yields CASGLVRQGPYNEQFF.

V usage is TRBV2 and J usage is TRBJ2-7, with 10 bases that match TRBD1. CDR3 length equals 13 residues. V trimming: 6 bases; J trimming: 4 bases; junction bases outside the gene matches: 3. Germline loops: CDR1 SNHLY, CDR2 FYNNEI. The CDR3 reads CASRPGQGYEQYF. The CDR3 DNA sequence: TGTGCCAGCAGGCCGGGACAGGGGTACGAGCAGTACTTC.

This CDR3 is CASSRTPPGQGSSGNTIYF. The CDR3 nucleotides read TGTGCCAGCAGCCGTACACCACCGGGACAGGGATCCTCTGGAAACACCATATATTTT. The rearrangement uses TRBV11-1 and TRBJ1-3; 9 positions match TRBD1. The CDR3 has 19 residues. After removal of 5 bases from V and 0 bases from J, the junction contained 14 bases not matched to a gene. Germline lookup yields CDR1 SGHAT and CDR2 FQDESV (reference sequence).

This chain connects TRBV2 to TRBJ1-6; 9 nucleotides line up with TRBD1. V trimming: 7 bases; J trimming: 7 bases; junction bases outside the gene matches: 5. Germline lookup yields CDR1 SNHLY and CDR2 FYNNEI. CDR3 length equals 14 residues. CDR3 sequence: CASNGQGRNSPLHF. CDR3 DNA: TGTGCCAGCAATGGACAGGGGAGGAATTCACCCCTCCACTTT.

This clone was seen a handful of times. The chain is built from TRBV27 and TRBJ1-4, with D tentatively TRBD1 (6 bases). CDR1 is MNHEY and CDR2 is SMNVEV in the germline V gene (reference sequence). The V end was cut by 2 bases, the J end by 7 bases, with 14 bases between. The CDR3 spans 15 residues. CDR3 loop: CASSLQGRVGEKLFF. CDR3 coding DNA: TGTGCCAGCAGTTTACAGGGGCGAGTTGGTGAAAAACTGTTTTTT.

The sample holds one count of this clone. The chain links TRBV28 to TRBJ1-2, with D hard to call. The CDR3 sequence is 13 residues long. Germline V gene lookup returns CDR1 MDHEN and CDR2 SYDVKM. CDR3 sequence (DNA): TGTGCACACTACTCGGCAGCGAACTATGGCTACACCTTC. This sequence encodes CAHYSAANYGYTF.

The rearrangement uses TRBV10-1 and TRBJ1-6; D unclear. The CDR3 runs to 12 residues. Trimming cost V 10 bases and J 5 bases, with 9 bases left between them. Germline V gene lookup returns CDR1 WNHNN and CDR2 SYGVQD (reference sequence). DNA for the CDR3: TGCGCCAAGCGGCAGGATAATTCACCCCTCCACTTT. Translating it yields CAKRQDNSPLHF.

In DNA form, the CDR3 reads TGTGCCAGCAGAGGACAGGGGAACACCGGGGAGCTGTTTTTT. Protein product: CASRGQGNTGELFF. The V gene is TRBV2, the J gene TRBJ2-2, with TRBD1 matching over 8 bases. CDR1 and CDR2 (germline): SNHLY, FYNNEI. V was pared by 6 bases and J by 1 base, with 1 base of the junction left unmatched. The CDR3 is made up of 14 amino acids.

The V call is TRBV28, the J call TRBJ1-5; D remains ambiguous. CDR1 MDHEN and CDR2 SYDVKM come from the germline V gene. V dropped 8 bases and J dropped 0 bases, with 11 bases sitting between them. This CDR3 is built from 14 residues. In nucleotides, the CDR3 is TGTGCCAGCCGCATCGGGTATAGCAATCAGCCCCAGCATTTT. Protein: CASRIGYSNQPQHF.